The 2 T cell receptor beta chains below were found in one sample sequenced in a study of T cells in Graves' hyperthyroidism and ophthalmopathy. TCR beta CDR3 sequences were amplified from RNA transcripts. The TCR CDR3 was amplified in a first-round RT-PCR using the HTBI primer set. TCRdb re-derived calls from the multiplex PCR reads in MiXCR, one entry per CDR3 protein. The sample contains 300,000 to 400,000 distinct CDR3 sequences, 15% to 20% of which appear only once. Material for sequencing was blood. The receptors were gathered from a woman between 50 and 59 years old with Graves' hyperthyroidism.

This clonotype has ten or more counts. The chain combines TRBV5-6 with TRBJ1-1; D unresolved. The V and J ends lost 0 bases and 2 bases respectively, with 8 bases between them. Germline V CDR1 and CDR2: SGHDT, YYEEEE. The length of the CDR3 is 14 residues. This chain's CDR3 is CASSLDTVNTEAFF. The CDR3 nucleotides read TGTGCCAGCAGCTTGGATACAGTCAACACTGAAGCTTTCTTT.

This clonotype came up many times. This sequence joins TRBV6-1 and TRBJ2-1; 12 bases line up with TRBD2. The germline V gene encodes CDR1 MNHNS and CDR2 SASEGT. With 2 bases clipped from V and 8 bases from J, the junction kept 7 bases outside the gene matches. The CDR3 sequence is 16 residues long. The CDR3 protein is CASSELPSGRGDEQFF. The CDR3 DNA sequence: TGTGCCAGCAGTGAATTGCCTAGCGGGAGGGGCGATGAGCAGTTCTTC.